Sequencing of this T cell receptor (beta chain) was carried out in a study of shared T cell receptors in the human thymus. The repertoire was sequenced with immunoSEQ multiplex PCR; TCRdb's copy has only in-frame clones and lacks some. The data contain 600,000 to 900,000 clones, 80% to 90% of them singletons. Germline V gene sequence: CDR1 SNHLY, CDR2 FYNNEI. The CDR3 is 16 residues long. V shed 7 bases and J 4 bases; nucleotides not matched to a gene: 14. This sample was also put to use in a study of human thymus T cells. That report notes: Having surgery to correct congenital heart defects, healthy Finnish infants acted as the donors. Surgeons resected thymus tissue during corrective heart surgery. What related research reported was that thymic repertoires overlapped highly among unrelated individuals.

Sequenced: thymocytes. V and J are TRBV2 and TRBJ1-2, with 8 bases fitting TRBD1. The receptor's source is a girl under three years old with a congenital heart defect. Here the CDR3 reads CASNVEPDREGYGYTF. The CDR3 DNA sequence: TGTGCCAGCAACGTCGAGCCGGACAGGGAGGGCTATGGCTACACCTTC.